Many counts were recorded for the clone carrying this TCR beta chain. Using its own MiXCR run on the 5' RACE reads, TCRdb lists one record per CDR3 protein. Here the sample spans about 220,000 distinct CDR3 sequences, 3% to 4% being singletons. This sample stems from a study of T cells after yellow fever vaccination. Germline assignment: CDR1 DFQATT and CDR2 SNEGSKA (reference sequence). The CDR3 loop spans 15 amino acids. Trimming shortened V by 5 bases and J by 0 bases, and 13 bases separated the two germline ends. The sequence came from a young man who received the YFV17D yellow fever vaccine. The V call is TRBV20-1, the J call TRBJ1-4, with D possibly matching TRBD1 (6 bases). This specimen was CD4+ T cells sorted from PBMCs, taken 10 days after the yellow fever booster vaccination. CDR3 residues: CSAGGAESTNEKLFF. The CDR3 DNA follows: TGCAGTGCTGGGGGGGCAGAATCAACTAATGAAAAACTGTTTTTT.